This note documents a single T cell receptor beta chain sequence. Its antigen has not been determined. Within one base of it there is no much larger clone, and no base qualities were kept. TCRbeta CDR3 regions were amplified from genomic DNA using the immunoSEQ Assay, a bias-controlled multiplex PCR. On the authors' methods: The number of nucleated cells in each sample was estimated by amplification of reference gene primers within the assay. To quantify the absolute abundance of each unique TCRbeta CDR3 rearrangement, sequence reads were collapsed and filtered. For each sample, productive Simpson clonality was calculated as the square root of Simpson's diversity index across productive rearrangements. TCRdb took this table from immuneACCESS and kept in-frame rearrangements with V and J called. Such tables lack part of the clones; where checked against another copy, unresolved V genes explain under half of the gap, and the rest is unexplained. From that table come the V and J calls and clone size; the DNA was used to work out D and trimming. A total of roughly 330,000 clones appear in this sample, 65% to 85% of them only once. The top ten clones comprise about 1.2% of the sample.

Whole blood was collected in K2EDTA tubes by collaborating institutions according to the institutions' own protocols. For TCRbeta analysis, collaborator samples were shipped as frozen whole blood, as isolated PBMCs, or as DNA extracted from either sample type. This record belongs to a study of blood T cell repertoires in COVID-19 (TCRdb year 2020). Background on the whole study: Collaborator samples came from the United States, Italy and Spain and covered acute and convalescent phases of COVID-19. The material from the prospective study consisted of cDNA or gDNA derived from T cells, B-cell-depleted T cells, or PBMCs. Subjects who had been exposed to COVID-19, were actively infected with it, or had recovered from it provided the deeply sampled blood TCRbeta repertoires that made up the dataset. The repertoires were released in a freely available public database meant as a resource for research on the immune response to SARS-CoV-2. The samples were drawn from two sources: the first 160 participants of the ongoing ImmuneRACE study, and 950 to 1,500 subjects contributed by 6 global collaborators. Nearly every sample came with metadata listing a de-identified subject ID, COVID-19 status, age in years and sex. Where HLA class I and class II types were available, the types were taken from metadata supplied by the sample provider, not from assay-based typing. The full study reports these points: The amount of clinical and demographic metadata varied by source and participant and was provided uncurated.

The CDR3 goes from the cysteine to the phenylalanine over 14 residues. Of the read, only the CDR3 DNA is kept; its 42 bases are in frame from base 1. Relative to germline, V is 1 base shorter and J is 8 bases shorter, with 15 bases between their ends. Per the germline V gene, SGHRS is the CDR1 and YFSETQ is the CDR2. This TCR came from a woman aged 45-59 years with acute or convalescent COVID-19. Sequenced material: peripheral blood. The V and J genes are TRBV5-1 and TRBJ1-2, with a tentative D gene TRBD1 over 5 matching bases. The bases are TGCGCCAGCAGCTTGAATTCGGGGCGGGAAGGCTACACCTTC. Protein translation: CASSLNSGREGYTF.